This entry lists 21 T cell receptor beta chains sequenced from one sample in a study of control samples from healthy donors and cancer patients. This table comes from immunoSEQ multiplex PCR, and its TCRdb copy is limited to in-frame clones, with some not included. The table has over 150,000 clones, about 90% seen once. The material sequenced was blood. The source is a woman between 35 and 50 years old in good health.

The J gene is TRBJ1-3, the V gene TRBV9; TRBD1 agrees at 8 bases. V dropped 3 bases and J dropped 0; count of bases not matched to a gene: 8. This CDR3 is 17 amino acids long. The germline V gene encodes CDR1 SGDLS and CDR2 YYNGEE. The CDR3 region has the DNA TGTGCCAGCAGCGAGCGGACAGGGCCCTCCTCTGGAAACACCATATATTTT. Amino acids: CASSERTGPSSGNTIYF. Using reference TRBV9 and TRBJ1-3 for the parts outside the CDR3, the full variable domain is DSGVTQTPKHLITATGQRVTLRCSPRSGDLSVYWYQQSLDQGLQFLIQYYNGEERAKGNILERFSAQQFPDLHSELNLSSLELGDSALYFCASSERTGPSSGNTIYFGEGSWLTVV.

This clone has just one count. The chain employs TRBV5-1 and TRBJ2-5; D is unclear. In germline, CDR1 is SGHRS, CDR2 YFSETQ. This CDR3 spans 14 amino acids. The ends were cut back, 0 bases at V and 1 base at J, with 7 bases in the middle. CDR3 nucleotides: TGCGCCAGCAGCTTGGGGGGTACCCAAGAGACCCAGTACTTC. Translated: CASSLGGTQETQYF.

The rearrangement joins TRBV2 to TRBJ1-2; 7 nucleotides agree with TRBD1. Germline V CDR1 and CDR2: SNHLY, FYNNEI. The CDR3 covers 16 residues. J was trimmed by 0 bases and V by 6 bases; bases with no gene match: 10. CDR3 sequence (DNA): TGTGCCAGCAGGGACCGGGACAGCCGCTCTAACTATGGCTACACCTTC. Translating it yields CASRDRDSRSNYGYTF. Filled out from reference TRBV2 and TRBJ1-2, the complete variable domain reads EPEVTQTPSHQVTQMGQEVILRCVPISNHLYFYWYRQILGQKVEFLVSFYNNEISEKSEIFDDQFSVERPDGSNFTLKIRSTKLEDSAMYFCASRDRDSRSNYGYTFGSGTRLTVV.

The V and J genes are TRBV6-6 and TRBJ1-2, with TRBD1 matching 9 bases. There are 15 residues in the CDR3. Germline-derived CDR1 and CDR2 are MNHNY and SVGAGI (reference sequence). J gave up 4 bases and V 0 bases, and 3 bases lay outside the gene matches. The CDR3 DNA is TGTGCCAGCAGTTACTCAGGGACAGGGACCTATGGCTACACCTTC. Its translation is CASSYSGTGTYGYTF.

CDR3 sequence reads: CASSLTGGMAGYTF. The CDR3 region has the DNA TGTGCCAGCTCCCTGACAGGGGGGATGGCTGGCTACACCTTC. This chain links TRBV3-1 (or the pseudogene TRBV3-2) with TRBJ1-2, with 9 bases lining up with TRBD1. The CDR3 sequence is 14 residues long. V lost 8 bases to trimming and J lost 7 bases; unmatched junction nucleotides: 11. Germline V lookup: CDR1 LGHDT, CDR2 YNNKEL (reference sequence).

The chain uses TRBV27 and TRBJ2-7, with 7 bases aligning to TRBD1. Trimming cost V 5 bases and J 3 bases; bases outside gene matches: 7. The CDR3 length is 14 residues. From germline, CDR1 is MNHEY and CDR2 SMNVEV (reference sequence). CDR3 DNA sequence: TGTGCCAGCAGTGCCCTCGGGGACAGCTACGAGCAGTACTTC. This codes for CASSALGDSYEQYF.

The chain couples TRBV15 to TRBJ1-5; D not resolved. Trimming removed 0 bases at V and 4 bases at J, with 7 bases between. The CDR3 loop spans 14 amino acids. Per the germline V gene, CDR1 is LNHNV and CDR2 is YYDKDF (reference sequence). CDR3 sequence (DNA): TGTGCCACCAGCAGAGATCCCGGTAATCAGCCCCAGCATTTT. It codes for CATSRDPGNQPQHF. The full variable domain, with the rest looked up from reference TRBV15 and TRBJ1-5, is DAMVIQNPRYQVTQFGKPVTLSCSQTLNHNVMYWYQQKSSQAPKLLFHYYDKDFNNEADTPDNFQSRRPNTSFCFLDIRSPGLGDTAMYLCATSRDPGNQPQHFGDGTRLSIL.

The rearrangement joins TRBV7-9 to TRBJ2-3; 12 bases map to TRBD2. The CDR3 is made up of 17 amino acids. CDR1 is SEHNR, CDR2 FQNEAQ, per germline (reference sequence). Trimming took 7 bases from V and 4 from J; bases not matched to a gene: 12. CDR3 DNA sequence: TGTGCCAGCACACTGGTCCTAGCGGGGGGGCCGTCAGATACGCAGTATTTT. It is translated as CASTLVLAGGPSDTQYF.

The rearrangement links TRBV7-9 to TRBJ1-1; D is possibly TRBD1 (6 bases). Germline values: CDR1 SEHNR, CDR2 FQNEAQ (reference sequence). This CDR3 contains 14 residues. V shed 5 bases and J shed 1 base, with 11 bases lying between them. Written as DNA, the CDR3 is TGTGCCAGCAGCGGAAGAGGGGGGAACACTGAAGCTTTCTTT. Protein sequence: CASSGRGGNTEAFF.

This sequence joins TRBV10-3 and TRBJ2-5; TRBD2 aligns across 8 bases. V shed 5 bases and J 5 bases; nucleotides not matched to a gene: 19. The germline CDR1 and CDR2 sequences are ENHRY and SYGVKD. There are 18 residues in the CDR3. CDR3 protein: CAISPGLVLGGAGETQYF. CDR3 in DNA: TGTGCCATCAGTCCGGGACTAGTTCTTGGGGGCGCAGGGGAGACCCAGTACTTC.

In this sample, this clone turned up once. The DNA for the CDR3 is TGTGCCAGCAGTGAAGCGCCAGGGGGGGGCACAGATACGCAGTATTTT. Translating gives CASSEAPGGGTDTQYF. The genes are TRBV6-1 and TRBJ2-3; D assignment may be TRBD1 or TRBD2 (7 bases each). This CDR3 has 16 amino acids. V lost 0 bases and J lost 1, with 11 bases in between. The germline gives CDR1 MNHNS, CDR2 SASEGT.

The chain is built from TRBV6-5 and TRBJ1-4, with a tentative D call TRBD1 (5 bases). The CDR3 is 15 residues long. In germline, CDR1 is MNHEY, CDR2 SVGAGI. The V end lost 8 bases, the J end lost 4 bases, and 17 bases lay between the germline ends. The CDR3: CASQPRGGVNEKLFF. Here the CDR3 DNA reads TGTGCCAGCCAACCACGTGGGGGGGTTAATGAAAAACTGTTTTTT.

Here the CDR3 reads CASSFDPGSYNEQFF. In DNA form, the CDR3 reads TGCGCCAGCAGCTTCGACCCGGGCTCCTACAATGAGCAGTTCTTC. The chain links TRBV5-1 to TRBJ2-1; D not certain. Trimming left V 2 bases short and J 0 bases short, with 9 bases between. The CDR3 has 15 amino acids. Germline V gene lookup returns CDR1 SGHRS and CDR2 YFSETQ.

This chain uses TRBV5-1 with TRBJ1-1; D is uncertain. The ends were cut back, 0 bases at V and 5 bases at J, with 8 bases in the middle. The CDR3 consists of 13 residues. Germline-derived CDR1 and CDR2 are SGHRS and YFSETQ. In DNA form, the CDR3 reads TGCGCCAGCAGCTTGGTAGCGGAGACTGAAGCTTTCTTT. Translated: CASSLVAETEAFF.

V and J are TRBV5-4 and TRBJ1-6, with 9 bases that match TRBD1. The CDR3 has 14 amino acids. Germline CDR1 and CDR2: SGHNT and YYREEE (reference sequence). V lost 4 bases, J lost 10 bases, and 6 bases stayed unmatched. For the CDR3, the DNA is TGTGCCAGCAGCATTACAGGGGGCAGGTCACCCCTCCACTTT. Protein sequence: CASSITGGRSPLHF.

The chain carries TRBV5-1 and TRBJ1-6; 7 bases are a match to TRBD1. Germline V gives CDR1 SGHRS, CDR2 YFSETQ. V lost 4 bases, J lost 1 base, and 5 bases stayed unmatched. This CDR3 has 16 residues. The CDR3: CASSVTGDSYNSPLHF. The CDR3 coding sequence is TGCGCCAGCAGCGTTACAGGGGATTCCTATAATTCACCCCTCCACTTT.

Here the CDR3 DNA reads TGTGCCAGCAAGAATGGCCAGGGAGTAACCGGGGAGCTGTTTTTT. Translation: CASKNGQGVTGELFF. The V gene is TRBV6-5, the J gene TRBJ2-2; D might be TRBD1 or TRBD2, each matching 5 bases. In germline, CDR1 is MNHEY, CDR2 SVGAGI. With 7 bases removed from V and 5 bases from J, the gap between germline ends came to 17 bases. CDR3 length: 15 amino acids.

The rearrangement uses TRBV7-2 and TRBJ2-2; either TRBD1 or TRBD2 may supply D (6 bases each). Trimming cost V 5 bases and J 7 bases, with 14 bases left between them. CDR1 is SGHTA, CDR2 FQGNSA, per germline. This CDR3 has 14 residues. The CDR3 DNA follows: TGTGCCAGCAGCCGTGGGGGGCAGGGCGGGGAGCTGTTTTTT. Protein: CASSRGGQGGELFF.

The chain is built from TRBV19 and TRBJ2-2, with 7 positions matching TRBD1. After removal of 6 bases from V and 7 bases from J, the junction contained 5 bases not matched to a gene. This CDR3 contains 13 residues. CDR1 is LNHDA, CDR2 SQIVND, per germline (reference sequence). The CDR3 DNA reads as TGTGCCAGTAGCGTCCGACAGGGCGGGGAGCTGTTTTTT. Encoded protein: CASSVRQGGELFF.

In this sample, this clone turned up a few times. This sequence joins TRBV3-1 (or the pseudogene TRBV3-2) and TRBJ2-7; the D is unclear. Trimming left V 1 base short and J 11 bases short, with 9 bases between. CDR3 length: 11 residues. Germline lookup yields CDR1 LGHDT and CDR2 YNNKEL (reference sequence). The CDR3 protein is CASSQGLEEYF. In DNA form, the CDR3 reads TGTGCCAGCAGCCAAGGGCTAGAAGAGTACTTC.

As DNA, the CDR3 is TGTGCCAGCACCCGCGGCCCCTACAATGAGCAGTTCTTC. Protein sequence: CASTRGPYNEQFF. This chain joins TRBV12-3 or TRBV12-4 and TRBJ2-1; D unresolved. The germline V and J ends were trimmed by 7 bases and 2 bases, with 9 bases remaining between them. CDR3 length: 13 residues.